These 17 T cell receptor beta chains originate from one sample sequenced in a study of blood T cell repertoires in COVID-19. Profiled with immunoSEQ multiplex PCR; TCRdb holds only in-frame clones, not every one. The sample yields about 180,000 clones, more than 70% seen once. Sequencing input: PBMCs or T cells enriched from blood (not recorded which). The source of these receptors is a man in his fifties or sixties who had recovered from COVID-19.

The rearrangement uses TRBV28 and TRBJ2-1; D is unresolved. Germline V CDR1 and CDR2: MDHEN, SYDVKM. This CDR3 comprises 14 residues. The ends were cut back, 1 base at V and 3 bases at J, with 7 bases in the middle. The CDR3 loop reads CASSLYSDYNEQFF. The CDR3, as DNA: TGTGCCAGCAGTTTATACAGTGACTACAATGAGCAGTTCTTC.

The chain carries TRBV5-1 and TRBJ2-7; 8 bases line up with TRBD1. Looked up from germline, CDR1 is SGHRS and CDR2 is YFSETQ. After removal of 0 bases from V and 2 bases from J, the junction contained 10 bases not matched to a gene. This CDR3 region has 17 residues. CDR3: CASSLVFSGDRTYEQYF. For the CDR3, the DNA is TGCGCCAGCAGCTTGGTTTTTTCTGGGGACAGGACCTACGAGCAGTACTTC.

The rearrangement joins TRBV7-6 to TRBJ2-5; 13 bases are shared with TRBD2. J was trimmed by 1 base and V by 1 base; bases with no gene match: 3. This CDR3 is 17 amino acids long. Per germline, CDR1 SGHVS and CDR2 FNYEAQ. CDR3 amino acids: CASSLGTSGSPQETQYF. As DNA, the CDR3 is TGTGCCAGCAGCTTAGGGACTAGCGGGAGTCCCCAAGAGACCCAGTACTTC. The full variable domain, completed using reference TRBV7-6 and TRBJ2-5, is GAGVSQSPRYKVTKRGQDVALRCDPISGHVSLYWYRQALGQGPEFLTYFNYEAQQDKSGLPNDRFSAERPEGSISTLTIQRTEQRDSAMYRCASSLGTSGSPQETQYFGPGTRLLVL.

V is TRBV28 and J is TRBJ2-1, with 8 bases that match TRBD2. Trimming cost V 5 bases and J 6 bases; bases outside gene matches: 15. Germline V gene lookup returns CDR1 MDHEN and CDR2 SYDVKM. The CDR3 is 17 residues long. The CDR3 region has the DNA TGTGCCAGCAGTACCGCCGGTGGAGCGGGAGTAGGCAATGAGCAGTTCTTC. Its translation is CASSTAGGAGVGNEQFF.

The gene calls are TRBV6-4 and TRBJ2-1; possible D gene TRBD2, 6 bases. The CDR3 extends over 15 amino acids. CDR1 and CDR2 (germline): MRHNA, SNTAGT. Trimming removed 6 bases at V and 0 bases at J, with 12 bases between. In DNA, the CDR3 is TGTGCCAGCAGACGGGACTCGAGCTCCTACAATGAGCAGTTCTTC. Translating it yields CASRRDSSSYNEQFF.

On this clone itself: This specimen includes other DNA sequences encoding the same CDR3. The CDR3 loop is CASSQGRETSRNEQFF. CDR3 DNA sequence: TGTGCCAGCAGCCAAGGACGGGAGACCTCTCGGAATGAGCAGTTCTTC. The genes are TRBV3-1 (or the pseudogene TRBV3-2) and TRBJ2-1; possible D gene TRBD2, 6 bases. This CDR3 comprises 16 residues. Trimming removed 1 base from V and 7 bases from J, with 17 bases in between. Looked up from germline, CDR1 is LGHDT and CDR2 is YNNKEL (reference sequence).

V is TRBV7-6 and J is TRBJ2-7, with 10 bases matching TRBD2. The germline V gene has CDR1 SGHVS and CDR2 FNYEAQ. Trimming took 4 bases from V and 3 from J; bases not matched to a gene: 18. The CDR3 runs to 19 residues. Here the CDR3 reads CASSSLGTSASAAHYEQYF. In DNA, the CDR3 is TGTGCCAGCAGCTCCCTAGGGACTAGCGCCTCCGCCGCCCACTACGAGCAGTACTTC.

J is TRBJ1-2 and V is TRBV24-1; D unresolved. This CDR3 has 15 amino acids. V lost 4 bases to trimming and J lost 5 bases, with 16 bases between them. Germline CDR1 reads KGHDR; CDR2 reads SFDVKD. The CDR3 DNA sequence: TGTGCCACCAGTGAAGGAGGCGGGGTCGGGTATGGCTACACCTTC. This sequence encodes CATSEGGGVGYGYTF.

The rearrangement links TRBV9 to TRBJ2-3, with TRBD2 matching over 13 bases. V lost 3 bases and J lost 8; bases outside the gene matches: 12. Per the germline V gene, CDR1 is SGDLS and CDR2 is YYNGEE. This CDR3 has 17 amino acids. CDR3 residues: CASSEGTGLAGEGTQYF. CDR3 nucleotides: TGTGCCAGCAGCGAGGGAACCGGACTAGCGGGGGAGGGTACGCAGTATTTT.

The chain joins TRBV19 to TRBJ1-6, with 9 positions matching TRBD1. In germline, CDR1 is LNHDA, CDR2 SQIVND (reference sequence). This CDR3 contains 16 residues. The ends lost 6 bases at V and 4 bases at J; junction bases unmatched: 7. CDR3 DNA: TGTGCCAGTAGCGGGACAGGGCGCTCTTATAATTCACCCCTCCACTTT. Protein: CASSGTGRSYNSPLHF.

V is TRBV7-9 and J is TRBJ2-7; 9 nucleotides agree with TRBD2. The CDR3 runs 14 residues. The ends lost 7 bases at V and 2 bases at J; junction bases unmatched: 6. CDR1 SEHNR and CDR2 FQNEAQ come from the germline V gene (reference sequence). CDR3: CASTHGLAPYEQYF. The CDR3 DNA sequence: TGTGCCAGCACCCATGGACTAGCGCCCTACGAGCAGTACTTC.

V usage is TRBV9 and J usage is TRBJ1-6, with D tentatively TRBD1 (5 bases). V was trimmed by 4 bases and J by 5 bases, leaving 7 bases between them. Germline values: CDR1 SGDLS, CDR2 YYNGEE. The CDR3 covers 13 residues. CDR3 DNA sequence: TGTGCCAGCAGCTCACAGGATAATTCACCCCTCCACTTT. It yields the protein CASSSQDNSPLHF.

The CDR3 DNA follows: TGTGCCAGCAGTCCAAGTCACGGGGGGCTTGGTCAGCCCCAGCATTTT. It yields the protein CASSPSHGGLGQPQHF. The rearrangement joins TRBV3-1 (or the pseudogene TRBV3-2) to TRBJ1-5; perhaps TRBD1 as D (6 bases). V gave up 6 bases and J gave up 6 bases, with 21 bases separating them. The CDR3 consists of 16 residues. The germline V gene has CDR1 LGHDT and CDR2 YNNKEL (reference sequence).

The chain joins TRBV30 to TRBJ1-1; TRBD1 might be the D (6 bases). Germline loops: CDR1 GTSNPN, CDR2 SVGIG (reference sequence). The CDR3 length is 14 residues. V lost 4 bases and J lost 1, with 13 bases in between. The CDR3 is CAWNPGGANTEAFF. The CDR3, as DNA: TGTGCCTGGAACCCCGGGGGGGCGAACACTGAAGCTTTCTTT.

V is TRBV7-9 and J is TRBJ1-5; 7 bases map to TRBD1. V trimming: 0 bases; J trimming: 5 bases; junction bases outside the gene matches: 10. The germline V gene encodes CDR1 SEHNR and CDR2 FQNEAQ (reference sequence). This CDR3 region has 17 residues. This CDR3 reads CASSLARQGSWDQPQHF. CDR3 coding DNA: TGTGCCAGCAGCTTAGCGAGACAGGGTTCGTGGGATCAGCCCCAGCATTTT.

The chain is built from TRBV7-6 and TRBJ2-7; D is possibly TRBD1 (5 bases). Germline CDR1 reads SGHVS; CDR2 reads FNYEAQ. The CDR3 is 13 residues long. Deletions cut 8 bases from V and 4 bases from J, with 15 bases between. CDR3 DNA sequence: TGTGCCAGCTCAGGGCTCAACGATTACGAGCAGTACTTC. Encoded protein: CASSGLNDYEQYF.

This clone appeared once. The V and J genes are TRBV14 and TRBJ1-4; D perhaps matches TRBD1 (6 bases). Per germline, CDR1 SGHDN and CDR2 FVKESK. Between the trimmed V and J ends, which lost 1 base and 6 bases, there was a span of 15 bases. This CDR3 region has 16 residues. CDR3 protein: CASSQVGTGLDEKLFF. The CDR3 DNA is TGTGCCAGCAGCCAAGTGGGAACAGGGCTGGATGAAAAACTGTTTTTT.